The TCR beta chain described here comes from a study of T cell responses to AZD1222 COVID-19 vaccine. Study summary: Pooled in the analysis were second doses at about 4 or about 12 weeks. Overall study results and limits: In a largely white British group with more females than males, clonal diversity was possibly underestimated. Just a handful of AZD1222 recipients were seropositive at baseline. Close to half of spike-specific TCRs reportedly recognize unmutated variant regions.

Assay used: immunoSEQ multiplex PCR; TCRdb lists only in-frame clones, some missing. The sample lists roughly 200,000 clones; around 88% were seen once. With respect to this clone: Its target is unknown. The sample contains more than one DNA sequence encoding this CDR3.

Germline lookup yields CDR1 MGHRA and CDR2 YSYEKL. Unmatched junction bases numbered 3, after V lost 0 bases and J lost 5 bases. This CDR3 has 14 amino acids. The receptor comes from an adult in good health. The sample here was peripheral blood, taken on day 0 of AZD1222 vaccination. This sequence joins TRBV4-1 and TRBJ1-2, with 7 bases that match TRBD1. The CDR3 reads CASSQDPRGYGYTF. The CDR3 DNA is TGCGCCAGCAGCCAAGACCCCAGGGGGTATGGCTACACCTTC.